Below, 4 T cell receptor beta chains from the same sample are listed, as sequenced in a study of blood T cell repertoires in COVID-19. The assay was immunoSEQ multiplex PCR, and TCRdb's table has in-frame clones only and misses some. The sample has around 190,000 clones; around 75% are singletons. Sequenced: peripheral blood. The receptors shown here come from a woman aged 40-49 years with COVID-19, enrolled during active disease.

The V call is TRBV7-7, the J call TRBJ2-7; 9 bases agree with TRBD1. The V gene's germline CDR1 is SSHAT and CDR2 FNYEAQ (reference sequence). The V segment lost 5 bases and the J segment 2 bases; nucleotides outside the gene matches: 10. The CDR3 extends over 16 amino acids. In DNA form, the CDR3 reads TGTGCCAGCAGCAAGGGGCCGGGACAGGGTACCTACGAGCAGTACTTC. Protein: CASSKGPGQGTYEQYF.

Only one count was recorded for this clone. The rearrangement joins TRBV5-6 to TRBJ1-3; D not certain. This CDR3 has 15 residues. The germline gives CDR1 SGHDT, CDR2 YYEEEE. V lost 2 bases, J lost 0 bases, and 9 bases lay in between. The CDR3 region has the DNA TGTGCCAGCAGCTTCCCAGGTGTCTCTGGAAACACCATATATTTT. It encodes CASSFPGVSGNTIYF.

This clone came up once. The V gene is TRBV6-5, the J gene TRBJ2-3; D possibly corresponds to TRBD1 (6 bases). The CDR3 extends over 15 amino acids. The V gene lost 6 bases and the J gene lost 2 bases, with 15 bases spanning the gap. Germline loops: CDR1 MNHEY, CDR2 SVGAGI. DNA of the CDR3: TGTGCCAGCAGCCGAGGACAGATATACACAGATACGCAGTATTTT. Translated, it gives CASSRGQIYTDTQYF.

V usage is TRBV27 and J usage is TRBJ1-1; 7 positions match TRBD1. The J segment lost 5 bases and the V segment lost 3 bases, leaving 15 bases of the junction unmatched. CDR3 size: 17 residues. Germline CDR1 reads MNHEY; CDR2 reads SMNVEV (reference sequence). CDR3 in amino acids: CASSLIPPPTGLTEAFF. CDR3 nucleotides: TGTGCCAGCAGTTTGATCCCCCCCCCGACAGGGTTAACTGAAGCTTTCTTT.